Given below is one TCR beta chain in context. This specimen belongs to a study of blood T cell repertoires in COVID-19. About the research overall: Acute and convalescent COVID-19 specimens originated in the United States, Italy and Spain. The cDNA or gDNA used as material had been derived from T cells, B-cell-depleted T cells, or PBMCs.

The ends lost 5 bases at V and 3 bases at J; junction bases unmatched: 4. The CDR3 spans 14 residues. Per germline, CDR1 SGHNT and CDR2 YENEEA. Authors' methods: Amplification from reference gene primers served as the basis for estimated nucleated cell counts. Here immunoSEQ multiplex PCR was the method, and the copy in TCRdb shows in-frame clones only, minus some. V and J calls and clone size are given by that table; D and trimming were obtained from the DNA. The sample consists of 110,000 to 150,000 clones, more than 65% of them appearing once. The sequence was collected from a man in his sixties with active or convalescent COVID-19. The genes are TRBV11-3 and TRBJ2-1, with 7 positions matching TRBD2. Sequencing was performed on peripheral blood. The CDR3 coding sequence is TGTGCCAGCAGCACCAGCGGGGACTACAATGAGCAGTTCTTC. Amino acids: CASSTSGDYNEQFF.